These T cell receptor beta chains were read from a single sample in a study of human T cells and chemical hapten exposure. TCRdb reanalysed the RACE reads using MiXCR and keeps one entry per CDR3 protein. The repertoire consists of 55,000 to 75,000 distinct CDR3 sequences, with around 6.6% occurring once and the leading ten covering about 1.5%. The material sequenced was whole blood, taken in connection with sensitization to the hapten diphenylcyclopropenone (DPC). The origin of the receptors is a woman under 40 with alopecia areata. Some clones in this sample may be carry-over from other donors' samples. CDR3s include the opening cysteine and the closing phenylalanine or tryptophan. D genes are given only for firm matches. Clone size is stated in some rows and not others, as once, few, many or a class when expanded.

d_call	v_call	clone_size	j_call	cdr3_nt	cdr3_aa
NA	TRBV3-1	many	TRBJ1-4	TGTGCCAGCAGCAACAGGGAAAAACTGTTTTTT	CASSNREKLFF
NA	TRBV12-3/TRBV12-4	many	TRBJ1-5	TGTGCCAGCAGCTCGGAGTCTAGCAATCAGCCCCAGCATTTT	CASSSESSNQPQHF
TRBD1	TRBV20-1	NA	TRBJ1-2	TGCAGTGCTTATCAGGGGGCCTATGGCTACACCTTC	CSAYQGAYGYTF
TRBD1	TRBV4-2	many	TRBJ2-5	TGTGCCAGCAGCCAGAATACAGGGGGGCGAGAGACCCAGTACTTC	CASSQNTGGRETQYF
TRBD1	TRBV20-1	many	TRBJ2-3	TGCAGTGCTACCCCAGGACAGGAGCCGGATACGCAGTATTTT	CSATPGQEPDTQYF
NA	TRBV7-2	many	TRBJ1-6	TGTGCCAGCAGCTCCGAATCCAATTCACCCCTCCACTTT	CASSSESNSPLHF
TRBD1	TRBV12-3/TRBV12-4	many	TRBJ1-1	TGTGCCAGCAGATCCTTAGGACAGGTAGTTATGAACACTGAAGCTTTCTTT	CASRSLGQVVMNTEAFF
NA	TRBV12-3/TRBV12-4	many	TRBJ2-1	TGTGCCAGCAGTTCGAACAGGCCGGGGTCCTACAATGAGCAGTTCTTC	CASSSNRPGSYNEQFF
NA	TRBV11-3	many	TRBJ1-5	TGTGCCAGCAGCCTGACTACAGGGAAGGGCCAGCCCCAGCATTTT	CASSLTTGKGQPQHF
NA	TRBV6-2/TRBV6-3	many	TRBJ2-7	TGTGCCAGCAGCTACGTGAAGGGCGACAACTACGAGCAGTACTTC	CASSYVKGDNYEQYF
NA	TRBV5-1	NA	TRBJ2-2	TGCGCCAGCAGCTACCAGGGGCTTTCGGGGGAGCTGTTTTTT	CASSYQGLSGELFF